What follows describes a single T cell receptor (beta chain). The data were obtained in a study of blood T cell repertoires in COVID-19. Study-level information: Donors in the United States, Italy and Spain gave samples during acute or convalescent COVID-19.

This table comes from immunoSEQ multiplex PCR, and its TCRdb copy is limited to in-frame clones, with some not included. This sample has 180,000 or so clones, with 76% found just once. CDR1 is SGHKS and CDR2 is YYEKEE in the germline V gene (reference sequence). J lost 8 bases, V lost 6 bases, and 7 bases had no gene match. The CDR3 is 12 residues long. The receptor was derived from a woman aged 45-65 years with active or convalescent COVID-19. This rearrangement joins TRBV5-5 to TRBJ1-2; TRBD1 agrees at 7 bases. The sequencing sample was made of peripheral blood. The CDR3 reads CASTWDSRGYTF. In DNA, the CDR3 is TGTGCCAGCACTTGGGACAGTCGGGGCTACACCTTC.